This T cell receptor beta chain was documented in a study of cytomegalovirus exposure and HLA in healthy donors. Across the study: Later analysis reported that the roughly 120 validation repertoires shared the platform of the approximately 690 first-cohort repertoires. Whole-study findings and limits: The authors listed 150 or so TCR beta chains as cytomegalovirus-associated. Diagnosis of cytomegalovirus status made by the classifier reportedly showed high specificity and sensitivity.

About this clone: Its antigen remains unknown.

The CDR3 runs 15 residues. The V segment lost 3 bases and the J segment 2 bases; nucleotides outside the gene matches: 4. Germline CDR1 reads SNHLY; CDR2 reads FYNNEI. Measured with immunoSEQ multiplex PCR; TCRdb has only the in-frame clones, and not every one. The sample carries 200,000 to 250,000 clones, roughly 83% recorded once. A roughly 120-subject validation cohort, separate from the approximately 700-subject first cohort, supplied the donors. The material sequenced was PBMCs. The rearrangement links TRBV2 to TRBJ2-1; 7 bases agree with TRBD2. The TCR sequence derives from a woman aged 30 to 39 in good health and CMV-seropositive. CDR3 DNA: TGTGCCAGCAGTGAGGGGAGCGGGACCTACAATGAGCAGTTCTTC. Its protein is CASSEGSGTYNEQFF.